The 27 T cell receptor beta chains below all came from one sample that was sequenced in a study of blood T cell repertoires in COVID-19. Produced via immunoSEQ multiplex PCR; TCRdb's table is partial and in-frame only. The data show hundreds of thousands of clones, about four fifths seen once. The sample consisted of peripheral blood. Receptor source: a woman aged 45-65 years who had recovered from COVID-19.

The chain uses TRBV6-5 and TRBJ1-5; D is ambiguous. Germline V lookup: CDR1 MNHEY, CDR2 SVGAGI. The CDR3 runs 14 residues. The V gene lost 10 bases and the J gene lost 1 base, with 14 bases spanning the gap. For the CDR3, the DNA is TGTGCCACTCGCGGAGGCGGAAGCAATCAGCCCCAGCATTTT. Its translation: CATRGGGSNQPQHF.

This chain joins TRBV5-1 and TRBJ1-2; possible D gene TRBD1, 6 bases. The CDR3 is 14 amino acids. V lost 9 bases and J 6 bases, leaving 21 bases between the germline ends. Looked up from germline, CDR1 is SGHRS and CDR2 is YFSETQ. The CDR3 coding sequence is TGCGCCACCGGGGACACGGATATGGAGAATGGCTACACCTTC. Amino acids: CATGDTDMENGYTF.

V and J are TRBV7-9 and TRBJ1-2, with 7 bases that match TRBD1. Germline V CDR1 and CDR2: SEHNR, FQNEAQ (reference sequence). V was pared by 5 bases and J by 8 bases, with 5 bases of the junction left unmatched. The CDR3 spans 12 residues. CDR3 DNA: TGTGCCAGCAGCGGGTGGACAGGCGGCTACACCTTC. It encodes CASSGWTGGYTF.

The gene calls are TRBV27 and TRBJ1-4, with TRBD1 matching 7 bases. Germline lookup yields CDR1 MNHEY and CDR2 SMNVEV (reference sequence). This CDR3 has 16 residues. The V gene end was trimmed by 0 bases and the J gene end by 3 bases; junction bases not matched to a gene: 4. The CDR3 DNA sequence: TGTGCCAGCAGTTTATCTAGACAGGGCTCTAATGAAAAACTGTTTTTT. It encodes CASSLSRQGSNEKLFF.

In this sample, this clone turned up a few times. V is TRBV2 and J is TRBJ2-5, with 9 positions matching TRBD2. The CDR3 is 16 amino acids. With 6 bases clipped from V and 2 bases from J, the junction kept 10 bases outside the gene matches. Germline loops: CDR1 SNHLY, CDR2 FYNNEI. CDR3 protein: CASSDLPLAGQETQYF. For the CDR3, the DNA is TGTGCCAGCAGCGACCTCCCGCTAGCGGGGCAAGAGACCCAGTACTTC.

The chain carries TRBV7-9 and TRBJ1-1, with TRBD1 matching 10 bases. In germline, CDR1 is SEHNR, CDR2 FQNEAQ (reference sequence). The CDR3 is made up of 14 amino acids. V shed 8 bases and J 6 bases; nucleotides not matched to a gene: 9. The CDR3 protein is CASVRQGATAEAFF. The CDR3 region has the DNA TGTGCCAGCGTAAGACAGGGGGCTACGGCTGAAGCTTTCTTT.

The chain is built from TRBV4-2 and TRBJ2-7; 8 nucleotides match TRBD2. Germline CDR1 LGHNA, CDR2 YNFKEQ. The CDR3 spans 16 residues. Losses at the gene ends were 7 bases for V and 1 base for J; bases not matched to a gene: 12. In nucleotides, the CDR3 is TGTGCCAGCACTGCCATTAGCGGGACGCGATCCTACGAGCAGTACTTC. It specifies CASTAISGTRSYEQYF.

The V gene is TRBV28, the J gene TRBJ2-7; D is unclear. CDR1 is MDHEN, CDR2 SYDVKM, per germline. The CDR3 spans 15 residues. With 3 bases removed from V and 0 bases from J, the gap between germline ends came to 12 bases. CDR3 loop: CASSFRVAHSYEQYF. Here the CDR3 DNA reads TGTGCCAGCAGTTTTCGGGTCGCCCACTCCTACGAGCAGTACTTC.

The genes are TRBV3-1 (or the pseudogene TRBV3-2) and TRBJ2-6; D unclear. V lost 1 base, J lost 0 bases, and 7 bases lay in between. The CDR3 is 16 amino acids. The V gene's germline CDR1 is LGHDT and CDR2 YNNKEL (reference sequence). The CDR3 protein is CASSQVEYSGANVLTF. The CDR3, as DNA: TGTGCCAGCAGCCAAGTCGAGTACTCTGGGGCCAACGTCCTGACTTTC.

The rearrangement links TRBV7-6 to TRBJ1-1, with a tentative D call TRBD1 (5 bases). This CDR3 has 13 residues. Germline-derived CDR1 and CDR2 are SGHVS and FNYEAQ. V was cut by 6 bases and J by 0 bases, with 8 bases left in between. As DNA, the CDR3 is TGTGCCAGCAGTCCAGGGCTGAACACTGAAGCTTTCTTT. This codes for CASSPGLNTEAFF.

The CDR3 is CASRGTGVYGYTF. For the CDR3, the DNA is TGTGCCAGCAGGGGGACAGGGGTCTATGGCTACACCTTC. V is TRBV25-1 and J is TRBJ1-2; TRBD1 aligns across 10 bases. Germline V gene lookup returns CDR1 MGHDK and CDR2 SYGVNS. This CDR3 is built from 13 residues. V trimming: 6 bases; J trimming: 4 bases; junction bases outside the gene matches: 2.

V gene TRBV28 combines with J gene TRBJ2-1; D is perhaps TRBD2 (5 bases). Germline CDR1 MDHEN, CDR2 SYDVKM. The CDR3 spans 16 residues. The V and J ends lost 2 bases and 6 bases respectively, with 17 bases between them. Here the CDR3 reads CASSLPQDPAGNEQFF. Written as DNA, the CDR3 is TGTGCCAGCAGTTTACCCCAGGACCCCGCGGGCAATGAGCAGTTCTTC.

As to this clone: The same CDR3 also results from other DNA sequences found in this sample. This sequence joins TRBV30 and TRBJ2-7, with TRBD2 matching over 7 bases. Germline-derived CDR1 and CDR2 are GTSNPN and SVGIG (reference sequence). V lost 1 base, J lost 6 bases, and 0 bases stayed unmatched. The CDR3 has 11 amino acids. CDR3 DNA sequence: TGTGCCTGGAGTGGGGGGGGCGAGCAGTACTTC. It is translated as CAWSGGGEQYF.

This clone was observed a few times. In nucleotides, the CDR3 is TGTGCCTCACAGGGTAGCTATGGCTACACCTTC. Protein product: CASQGSYGYTF. The chain links TRBV30 to TRBJ1-2, with D perhaps matching TRBD1 (6 bases). The V gene's germline CDR1 is GTSNPN and CDR2 SVGIG (reference sequence). V gave up 7 bases and J gave up 4 bases, with 10 bases separating them. This CDR3 region has 11 residues.

This clone has just one count. Sequence at one end of the junction differs from germline and may be a read error. The chain recombines TRBV7-6 with TRBJ2-2; 12 nucleotides match TRBD2. This CDR3 spans 15 amino acids. Germline V gives CDR1 SGHVS, CDR2 FNYEAQ. CDR3 nucleotides: TGTGCCAGCAGCCTAGCGGGGGGGCTATCTGGGGAGCTGTTTTTT. Translation: CASSLAGGLSGELFF.

The chain combines TRBV6-5 with TRBJ2-3; 9 bases are shared with TRBD2. CDR3 size: 16 residues. The germline CDR1 and CDR2 sequences are MNHEY and SVGAGI. Losses at the gene ends were 0 bases for V and 4 bases for J; bases not matched to a gene: 5. CDR3 sequence: CASSYSTSGIPDTQYF. In nucleotides, the CDR3 is TGTGCCAGCAGTTACTCGACTAGCGGAATCCCAGATACGCAGTATTTT.

This clone has just a few counts. Other DNA variants within this sample encode the same CDR3. The chain has TRBV11-1 and TRBJ2-7, with TRBD1 matching over 9 bases. Germline V gene sequence: CDR1 SGHAT, CDR2 FQDESV (reference sequence). Trimming took 6 bases from V and 4 from J; bases not matched to a gene: 7. The CDR3 is made up of 14 amino acids. The CDR3 DNA reads TGTGCCAGCAGGCCGGGACAGGGAAGTTACGAGCAGTACTTC. Its translation: CASRPGQGSYEQYF.

The chain joins TRBV24-1 to TRBJ2-3, with TRBD1 as a possible D gene (5 bases). V dropped 6 bases and J dropped 3 bases, with 9 bases sitting between them. Germline assignment: CDR1 KGHDR and CDR2 SFDVKD. The CDR3 runs 13 residues. DNA for the CDR3: TGTGCCACCAGTTCCCCAGGGACAGATACGCAGTATTTT. Its protein product is CATSSPGTDTQYF.

This chain links TRBV3-1 (or the pseudogene TRBV3-2) with TRBJ1-5; unclear D gene. The CDR3 consists of 18 residues. Germline-derived CDR1 and CDR2 are LGHDT and YNNKEL (reference sequence). With 1 base removed from V and 0 bases from J, the gap between germline ends came to 16 bases. The CDR3 sequence is CASSQGRTIFNSNQPQHF. CDR3 in DNA: TGTGCCAGCAGCCAAGGCAGAACTATATTCAATAGCAATCAGCCCCAGCATTTT.

This clone was seen only once. J is TRBJ2-3 and V is TRBV19; the match to TRBD2 covers 15 bases. Germline trimming cut 1 base from V and 2 bases from J; bases unmatched to any gene: 19. CDR1 LNHDA and CDR2 SQIVND come from the germline V gene (reference sequence). This CDR3 is built from 23 residues. The CDR3 nucleotides are TGTGCCAGTAGTATAGTCCCTTCAGGGGGCTGGGGACTAGCGGGAGGCATCACAGATACGCAGTATTTT. Translated: CASSIVPSGGWGLAGGITDTQYF.

CDR3 amino acids: CSAQGQGYEQYF. The CDR3 bases are TGCAGCGCGCAGGGACAGGGCTACGAGCAGTACTTC. V is TRBV29-1 and J is TRBJ2-7; 9 nucleotides agree with TRBD1. The CDR3 totals 12 residues. V gave up 7 bases and J gave up 3 bases; unmatched junction bases: 4. Per germline, CDR1 SQVTM and CDR2 ANQGSEA.

The chain employs TRBV15 and TRBJ1-3, with D possibly being TRBD1 (5 bases). The CDR3 spans 17 residues. V lost 0 bases to trimming and J lost 1 base, with 13 bases between them. Germline CDR1 reads LNHNV; CDR2 reads YYDKDF (reference sequence). CDR3: CATSRDGLTVSGNTIYF. In DNA form, the CDR3 reads TGTGCCACCAGCAGAGATGGATTGACAGTATCTGGAAACACCATATATTTT.

The chain carries TRBV18 and TRBJ2-3; no firm D call. The germline V and J ends were trimmed by 6 bases and 6 bases, with 10 bases remaining between them. Germline assignment: CDR1 KGHSH and CDR2 LQKENI. The CDR3 totals 12 residues. DNA for the CDR3: TGTGCCAGCTCCCCAATGCGGGATACGCAGTATTTT. This translates into CASSPMRDTQYF.

Concerning this clone: In the same sample, other DNA sequences code for this CDR3. The V and J genes are TRBV5-1 and TRBJ1-1; D gene unclear. Deletions cut 0 bases from V and 1 base from J, with 7 bases between. Germline CDR1 SGHRS, CDR2 YFSETQ. CDR3 length: 14 residues. CDR3 in amino acids: CASSLVGENTEAFF. The DNA for the CDR3 is TGCGCCAGCAGCTTGGTGGGAGAGAACACTGAAGCTTTCTTT.

The chain carries TRBV30 and TRBJ2-3, with 8 bases that match TRBD2. With 2 bases clipped from V and 4 bases from J, the junction kept 5 bases outside the gene matches. Germline-derived CDR1 and CDR2 are GTSNPN and SVGIG (reference sequence). CDR3 size: 14 residues. The CDR3, as DNA: TGTGCCTGGAGTTTACGGGGGGGGGCAGATACGCAGTATTTT. Its protein is CAWSLRGGADTQYF. Using reference TRBV30 and TRBJ2-3 for the parts outside the CDR3, the full variable domain is SQTIHQWPATLVQPVGSPLSLECTVEGTSNPNLYWYRQAAGRGLQLLFYSVGIGQISSEVPQNLSASRPQDRQFILSSKKLLLSDSGFYLCAWSLRGGADTQYFGPGTRLTVL.

The V and J genes are TRBV28 and TRBJ1-2; the match to TRBD1 covers 8 bases. Per germline, CDR1 MDHEN and CDR2 SYDVKM. The CDR3 sequence is 15 residues long. V was clipped by 6 bases and J by 5 bases; unmatched bases: 11. The CDR3 reads CASRSTGQVVYGYTF. CDR3 nucleotide sequence: TGTGCCAGCAGATCAACGGGACAGGTCGTATATGGCTACACCTTC.

The rearrangement links TRBV28 to TRBJ2-3; D is unresolved. Germline V gene lookup returns CDR1 MDHEN and CDR2 SYDVKM. V gave up 3 bases and J gave up 0 bases, with 4 bases separating them. The CDR3 length is 13 residues. The CDR3 loop reads CASSFRSTDTQYF. Written as DNA, the CDR3 is TGTGCCAGCAGTTTCAGGAGCACAGATACGCAGTATTTT.